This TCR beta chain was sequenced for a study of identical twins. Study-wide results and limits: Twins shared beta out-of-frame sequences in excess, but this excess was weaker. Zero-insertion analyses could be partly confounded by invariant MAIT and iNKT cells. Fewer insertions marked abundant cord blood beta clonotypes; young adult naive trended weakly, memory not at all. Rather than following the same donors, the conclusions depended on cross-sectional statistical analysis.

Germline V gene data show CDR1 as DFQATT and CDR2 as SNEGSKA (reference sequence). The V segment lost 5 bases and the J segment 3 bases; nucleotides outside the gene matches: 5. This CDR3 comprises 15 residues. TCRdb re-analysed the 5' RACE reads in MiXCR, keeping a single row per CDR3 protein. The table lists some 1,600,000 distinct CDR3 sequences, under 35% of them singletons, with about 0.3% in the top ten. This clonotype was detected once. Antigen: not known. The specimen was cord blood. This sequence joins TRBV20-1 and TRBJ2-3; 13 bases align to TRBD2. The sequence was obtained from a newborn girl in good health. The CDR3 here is CSALTSGGITDTQYF. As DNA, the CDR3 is TGCAGTGCTCTGACTAGCGGGGGGATAACAGATACGCAGTATTTT.